Included here is one T cell receptor (beta chain) sequence, with context. From blood CD8+ and CD4+ T cells, TCR beta sequences were generated. TEMRA cells were FACS-enriched and CD8+ and CD4+ T cells negatively isolated. This sample is part of a study of CD8 T cells in Susac syndrome. Germline CDR1 and CDR2: DFQATT and SNEGSKA (reference sequence). The V end lost 3 bases, the J end lost 4 bases, and 16 bases lay between the germline ends. The CDR3 consists of 16 residues. The RNA, roughly 0.45 to 1 ug, was put through reverse transcription using random hexamers. TCRdb reprocessed the immunoSEQ multiplex PCR reads with MiXCR, giving one entry per CDR3 protein. The repertoire holds some 210,000 distinct CDR3 sequences, with 94% as singletons.

The sequence came from a human donor with Susac syndrome. This rearrangement joins TRBV20-1 to TRBJ1-6; no firm D call. Sequencing was performed on CD4+ T cells from PBMCs. DNA for the CDR3: TGCAGTGCTAGGGATGGAGAAAAGGGTTATAATTCACCCCTCCACTTT. Translated: CSARDGEKGYNSPLHF.